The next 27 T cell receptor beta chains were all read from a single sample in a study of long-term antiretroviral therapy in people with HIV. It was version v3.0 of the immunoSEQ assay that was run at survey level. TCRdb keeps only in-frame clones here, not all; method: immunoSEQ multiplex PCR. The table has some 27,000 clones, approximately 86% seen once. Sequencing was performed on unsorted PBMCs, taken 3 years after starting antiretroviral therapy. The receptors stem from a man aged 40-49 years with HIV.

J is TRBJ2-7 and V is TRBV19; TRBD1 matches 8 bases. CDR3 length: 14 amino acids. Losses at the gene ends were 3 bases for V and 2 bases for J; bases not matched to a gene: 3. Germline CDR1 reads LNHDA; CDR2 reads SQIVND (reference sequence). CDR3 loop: CASSIETGAYEQYF. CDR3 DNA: TGTGCCAGTAGTATCGAGACAGGGGCCTACGAGCAGTACTTC.

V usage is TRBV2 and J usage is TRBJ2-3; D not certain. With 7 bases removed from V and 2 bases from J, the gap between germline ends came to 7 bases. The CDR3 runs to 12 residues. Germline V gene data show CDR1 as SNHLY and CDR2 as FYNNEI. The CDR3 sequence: CASTVNTDTQYF. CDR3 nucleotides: TGTGCCAGCACGGTCAACACAGATACGCAGTATTTT.

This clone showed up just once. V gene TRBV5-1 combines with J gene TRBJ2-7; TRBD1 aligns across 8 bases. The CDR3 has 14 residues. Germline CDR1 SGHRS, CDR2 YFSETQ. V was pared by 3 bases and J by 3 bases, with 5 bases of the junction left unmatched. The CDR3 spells CASSYGQGGYEQYF. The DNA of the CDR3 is TGCGCCAGCAGCTATGGACAGGGTGGCTACGAGCAGTACTTC.

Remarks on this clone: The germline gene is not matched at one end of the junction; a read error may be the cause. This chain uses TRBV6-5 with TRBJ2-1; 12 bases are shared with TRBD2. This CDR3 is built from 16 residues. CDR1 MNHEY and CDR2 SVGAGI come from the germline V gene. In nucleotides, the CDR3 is TGTGCCAGCAGTTATCCTAGCGGGGGGGCCTACACTGAGCAGTTCTTC. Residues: CASSYPSGGAYTEQFF.

DNA of the CDR3: TGCGCCAGCAGCGCGACGGACGCAAGCACCGGGGAGCTGTTTTTT. Protein: CASSATDASTGELFF. J is TRBJ2-2 and V is TRBV5-1; D not resolved. CDR1 is SGHRS and CDR2 is YFSETQ in the germline V gene. V lost 4 bases to trimming and J lost 4 bases, with 14 bases between them. This CDR3 contains 15 residues.

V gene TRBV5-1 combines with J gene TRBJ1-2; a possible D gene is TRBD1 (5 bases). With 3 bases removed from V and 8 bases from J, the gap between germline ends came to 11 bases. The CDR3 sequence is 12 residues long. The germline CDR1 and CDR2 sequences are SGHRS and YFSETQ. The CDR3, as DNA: TGCGCCAGCAGCTCGGACAATCCAGGCTACACCTTC. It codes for CASSSDNPGYTF.

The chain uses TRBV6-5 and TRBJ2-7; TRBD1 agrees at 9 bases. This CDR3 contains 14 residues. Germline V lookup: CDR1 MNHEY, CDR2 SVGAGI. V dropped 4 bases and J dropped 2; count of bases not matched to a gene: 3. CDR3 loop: CASSLQGAAYEQYF. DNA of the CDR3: TGTGCCAGCAGTTTACAGGGGGCCGCCTACGAGCAGTACTTC.

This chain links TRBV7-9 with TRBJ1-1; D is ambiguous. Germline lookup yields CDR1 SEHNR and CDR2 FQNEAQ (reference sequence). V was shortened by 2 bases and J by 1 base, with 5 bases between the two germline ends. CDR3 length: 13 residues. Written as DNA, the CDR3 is TGTGCCAGCAGCTTAATGGAGAACACTGAAGCTTTCTTT. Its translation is CASSLMENTEAFF. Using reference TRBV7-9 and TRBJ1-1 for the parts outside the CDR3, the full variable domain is DTGVSQNPRHKITKRGQNVTFRCDPISEHNRLYWYRQTLGQGPEFLTYFQNEAQLEKSRLLSDRFSAERPKGSFSTLEIQRTEQGDSAMYLCASSLMENTEAFFGQGTRLTVV.

CDR3 sequence (DNA): TGTGCCAGCAGTTGGGACAGATCTTACAATGAGCAGTTCTTC. Translating it yields CASSWDRSYNEQFF. The chain has TRBV2 and TRBJ2-1; 7 bases map to TRBD1. Germline V gene sequence: CDR1 SNHLY, CDR2 FYNNEI. The V and J ends lost 5 bases and 4 bases, in that order; junction bases with no gene match: 5. The CDR3 runs 14 residues.

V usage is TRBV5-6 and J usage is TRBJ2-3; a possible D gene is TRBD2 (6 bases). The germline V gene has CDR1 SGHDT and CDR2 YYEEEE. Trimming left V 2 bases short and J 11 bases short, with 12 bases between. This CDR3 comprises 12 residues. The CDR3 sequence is CASSFGLAKQYF. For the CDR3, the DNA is TGTGCCAGCAGCTTTGGCCTAGCGAAGCAGTATTTT.

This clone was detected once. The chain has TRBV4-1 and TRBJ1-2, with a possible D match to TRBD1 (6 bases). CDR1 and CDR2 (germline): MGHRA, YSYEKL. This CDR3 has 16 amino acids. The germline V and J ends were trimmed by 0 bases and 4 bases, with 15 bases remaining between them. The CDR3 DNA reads TGCGCCAGCAGCCAAGACGCGGGGGGCGCGGGCTATGGCTACACCTTC. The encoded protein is CASSQDAGGAGYGYTF.

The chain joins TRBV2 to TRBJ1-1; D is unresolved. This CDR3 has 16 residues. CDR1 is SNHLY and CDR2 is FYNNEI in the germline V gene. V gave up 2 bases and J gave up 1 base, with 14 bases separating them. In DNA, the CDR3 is TGTGCCAGCAGTGAATCAAGGCGCCGATCGAACACTGAAGCTTTCTTT. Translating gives CASSESRRRSNTEAFF.

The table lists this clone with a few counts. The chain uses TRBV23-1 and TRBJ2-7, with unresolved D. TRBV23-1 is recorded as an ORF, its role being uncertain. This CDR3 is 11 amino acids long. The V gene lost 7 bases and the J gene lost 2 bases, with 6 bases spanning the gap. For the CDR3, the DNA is TGCGCCAGCACGGACCCCTACGAGCAGTACTTC. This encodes CASTDPYEQYF.

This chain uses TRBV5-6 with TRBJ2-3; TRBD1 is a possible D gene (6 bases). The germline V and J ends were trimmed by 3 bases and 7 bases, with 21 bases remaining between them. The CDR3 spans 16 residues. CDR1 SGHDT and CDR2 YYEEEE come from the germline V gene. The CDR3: CASSSWTAAWVNTQYF. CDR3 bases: TGTGCCAGCAGCTCCTGGACAGCGGCATGGGTGAATACGCAGTATTTT.

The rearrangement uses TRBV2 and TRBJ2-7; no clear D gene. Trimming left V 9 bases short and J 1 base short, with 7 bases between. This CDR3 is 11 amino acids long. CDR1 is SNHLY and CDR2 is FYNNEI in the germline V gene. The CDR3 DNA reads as TGTGCCAGTGGCAGGTCCTACGAGCAGTACTTC. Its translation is CASGRSYEQYF.

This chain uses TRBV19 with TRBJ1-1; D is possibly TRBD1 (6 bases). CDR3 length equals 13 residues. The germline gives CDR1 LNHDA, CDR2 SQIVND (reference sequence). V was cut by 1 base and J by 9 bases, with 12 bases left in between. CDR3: CASSIGGPGQAFF. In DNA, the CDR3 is TGTGCCAGTAGTATAGGGGGGCCAGGCCAAGCTTTCTTT.

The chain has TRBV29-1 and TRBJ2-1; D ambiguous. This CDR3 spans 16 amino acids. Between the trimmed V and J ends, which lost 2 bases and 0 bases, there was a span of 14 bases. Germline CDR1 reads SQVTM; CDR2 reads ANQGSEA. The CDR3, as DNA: TGCAGCGTTGAATTCCGGACCCGTGGCTCCTACAATGAGCAGTTCTTC. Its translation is CSVEFRTRGSYNEQFF.

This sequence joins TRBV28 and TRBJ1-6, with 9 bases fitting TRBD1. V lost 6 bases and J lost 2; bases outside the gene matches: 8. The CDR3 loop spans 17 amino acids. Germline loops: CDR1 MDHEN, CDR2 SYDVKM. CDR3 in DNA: TGTGCCAGCAGCCCCCAGGGACAGGGAACCTATAATTCACCCCTCCACTTT. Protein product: CASSPQGQGTYNSPLHF.

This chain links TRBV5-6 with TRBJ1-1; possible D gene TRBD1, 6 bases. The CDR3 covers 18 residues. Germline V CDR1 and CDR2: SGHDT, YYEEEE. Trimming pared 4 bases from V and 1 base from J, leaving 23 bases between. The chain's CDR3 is CASSTGAPTGRANTEAFF. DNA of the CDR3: TGTGCCAGCAGCACTGGGGCCCCGACAGGTCGGGCGAACACTGAAGCTTTCTTT.

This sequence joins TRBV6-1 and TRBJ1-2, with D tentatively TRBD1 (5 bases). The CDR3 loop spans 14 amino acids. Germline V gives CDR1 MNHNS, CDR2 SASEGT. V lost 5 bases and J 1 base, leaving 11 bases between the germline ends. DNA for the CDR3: TGTGCCAGCAGTTTCTACAGGAATAACTATGGCTACACCTTC. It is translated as CASSFYRNNYGYTF.

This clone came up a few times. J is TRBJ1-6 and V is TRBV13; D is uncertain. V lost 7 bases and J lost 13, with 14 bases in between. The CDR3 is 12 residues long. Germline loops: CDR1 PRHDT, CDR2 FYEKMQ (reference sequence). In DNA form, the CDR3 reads TGTGCCAGCACTGTACCCGGGAGTCCCCTCCACTTT. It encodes CASTVPGSPLHF.

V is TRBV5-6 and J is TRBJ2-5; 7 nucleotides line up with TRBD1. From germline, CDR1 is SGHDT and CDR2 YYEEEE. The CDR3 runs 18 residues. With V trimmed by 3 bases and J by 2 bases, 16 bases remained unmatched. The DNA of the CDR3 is TGTGCCAGCAGCTCCTGGTTGGATCAGGGACAGTTACAAGAGACCCAGTACTTC. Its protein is CASSSWLDQGQLQETQYF. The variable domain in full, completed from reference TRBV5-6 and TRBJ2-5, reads DAGVTQSPTHLIKTRGQQVTLRCSPKSGHDTVSWYQQALGQGPQFIFQYYEEEERQRGNFPDRFSGHQFPNYSSELNVNALLLGDSALYLCASSSWLDQGQLQETQYFGPGTRLLVL.

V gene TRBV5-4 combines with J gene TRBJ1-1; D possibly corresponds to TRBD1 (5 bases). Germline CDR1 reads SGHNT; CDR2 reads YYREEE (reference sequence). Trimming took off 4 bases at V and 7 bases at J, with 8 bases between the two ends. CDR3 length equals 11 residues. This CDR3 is CASSVDSEAFF. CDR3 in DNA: TGTGCCAGCAGCGTCGACAGTGAAGCTTTCTTT.

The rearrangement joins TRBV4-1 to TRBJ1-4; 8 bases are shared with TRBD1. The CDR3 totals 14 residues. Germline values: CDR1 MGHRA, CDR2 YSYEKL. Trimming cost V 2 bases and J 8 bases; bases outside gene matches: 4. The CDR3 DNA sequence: TGCGCCAGCAGCCAACAGGGGGCTCGGGAAAAACTGTTTTTT. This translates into CASSQQGAREKLFF.

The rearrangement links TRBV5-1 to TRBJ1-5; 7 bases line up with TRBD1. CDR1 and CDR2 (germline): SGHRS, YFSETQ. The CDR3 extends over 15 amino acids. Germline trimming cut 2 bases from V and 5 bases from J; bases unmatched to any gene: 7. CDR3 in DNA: TGCGCCAGCAGCTTCGGGACAGATCCTGATCAGCCCCAGCATTTT. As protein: CASSFGTDPDQPQHF. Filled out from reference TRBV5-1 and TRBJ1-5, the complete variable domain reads KAGVTQTPRYLIKTRGQQVTLSCSPISGHRSVSWYQQTPGQGLQFLFEYFSETQRNKGNFPGRFSGRQFSNSRSEMNVSTLELGDSALYLCASSFGTDPDQPQHFGDGTRLSIL.

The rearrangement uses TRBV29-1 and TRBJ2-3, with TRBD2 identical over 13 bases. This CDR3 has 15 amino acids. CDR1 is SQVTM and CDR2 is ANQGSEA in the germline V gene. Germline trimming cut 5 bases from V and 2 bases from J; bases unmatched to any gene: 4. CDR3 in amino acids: CSVLGTSGDTDTQYF. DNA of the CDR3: TGCAGCGTTTTGGGGACTAGCGGGGACACAGATACGCAGTATTTT.

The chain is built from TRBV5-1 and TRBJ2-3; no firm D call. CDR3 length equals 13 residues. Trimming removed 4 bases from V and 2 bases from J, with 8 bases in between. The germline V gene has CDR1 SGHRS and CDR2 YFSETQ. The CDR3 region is CASSGTVTDTQYF. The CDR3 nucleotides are TGCGCCAGCAGCGGCACAGTCACAGATACGCAGTATTTT.